These 27 T cell receptor beta chains came from one sample sequenced in a study of T-cell reconstitution after alpha-beta-depleted transplantation in children. The TCRbeta library incorporated unique molecular identifiers. A single record per CDR3 protein comes from TCRdb applying MiXCR to the PCR reads. The sample records about 470,000 distinct CDR3 sequences, 43% being singletons. Sequencing was performed on PBMCs, taken before TCRalphabeta/CD19-depleted stem cell transplant. Receptor source: a girl aged 2 to 9 with aplastic anemia, due to receive a stem cell transplant.

This chain uses TRBV4-1 with TRBJ2-1; 9 bases match TRBD2. In germline, CDR1 is MGHRA, CDR2 YSYEKL. Trimming removed 1 base from V and 3 bases from J; junction bases left unmatched: 4. The CDR3 has 16 amino acids. CDR3 nucleotides: TGCGCCAGCAGCCAAGCTCTTAGCGGGAGCTACAATGAGCAGTTCTTC. Protein product: CASSQALSGSYNEQFF.

The chain recombines TRBV9 with TRBJ2-3; TRBD2 matches at 9 bases. CDR1 and CDR2 (germline): SGDLS, YYNGEE. This CDR3 is 16 amino acids long. V shed 3 bases and J 4 bases; nucleotides not matched to a gene: 9. The CDR3 sequence: CASSANPGLAADTQYF. The DNA of the CDR3 is TGTGCCAGCAGCGCCAATCCGGGACTAGCTGCAGATACGCAGTATTTT.

This clonotype was detected many times. The V and J genes are TRBV7-2 and TRBJ2-1; D may correspond to TRBD1 or TRBD2 (8 bases each). The CDR3 extends over 17 amino acids. Germline assignment: CDR1 SGHTA and CDR2 FQGNSA. The V gene lost 4 bases and the J gene lost 5 bases, with 21 bases spanning the gap. The CDR3 sequence: CASSSAGARGPHNEQFF. The CDR3 nucleotides are TGTGCCAGCAGCTCAGCGGGGGCCAGGGGGCCCCACAATGAGCAGTTCTTC.

The rearrangement uses TRBV30 and TRBJ2-1; D may be TRBD2 (6 bases). The germline CDR1 and CDR2 sequences are GTSNPN and SVGIG (reference sequence). V was cut by 5 bases and J by 9 bases, with 17 bases left in between. The CDR3 sequence is 13 residues long. In DNA form, the CDR3 reads TGTGCCTGGGGGACTCGTCCCGGGGGTGAGCAGTTCTTC. Translating it yields CAWGTRPGGEQFF.

Many counts were recorded for this clonotype. This chain uses TRBV7-2 with TRBJ2-4, with TRBD1 matching 9 bases. Germline V gene data show CDR1 as SGHTA and CDR2 as FQGNSA. This CDR3 spans 16 amino acids. The junction had 13 bases not matched to a gene; V was cut back by 5 bases and J by 8 bases. The CDR3 loop is CASSTLTGGLGDIQYF. CDR3 DNA sequence: TGTGCCAGCAGCACCCTAACAGGGGGCTTGGGGGACATTCAGTACTTC.

This rearrangement joins TRBV7-2 to TRBJ2-2, with 8 bases identical to TRBD2. With 5 bases clipped from V and 7 bases from J, the junction kept 9 bases outside the gene matches. CDR1 is SGHTA, CDR2 FQGNSA, per germline. This CDR3 is 15 amino acids long. The CDR3 coding sequence is TGTGCCAGCAGCCGAAAGACTAGCGTACGCGGGGAGCTGTTTTTT. Amino acids: CASSRKTSVRGELFF. Full variable domain (rest looked up from reference TRBV7-2 and TRBJ2-2): GAGVSQSPSNKVTEKGKDVELRCDPISGHTALYWYRQSLGQGLEFLIYFQGNSAPDKSGLPSDRFSAERTGGSVSTLTIQRTQQEDSAVYLCASSRKTSVRGELFFGEGSRLTVL.

CDR3 sequence (DNA): TGTGCCTGGAGTGTGGAGGGCCTCCAGCCCCAGCATTTT. It codes for CAWSVEGLQPQHF. The chain joins TRBV30 to TRBJ1-5; D is undetermined. Trimming pared 0 bases from V and 7 bases from J, leaving 10 bases between. Germline V gene data show CDR1 as GTSNPN and CDR2 as SVGIG (reference sequence). This CDR3 is built from 13 residues.

This chain's CDR3 is CASSLARLPAQQYF. Here the CDR3 DNA reads TGCGCCAGCAGCTTGGCCAGACTCCCAGCCCAGCAGTACTTC. V is TRBV5-1 and J is TRBJ2-7; D call uncertain. The germline V gene has CDR1 SGHRS and CDR2 YFSETQ. The germline V and J ends were trimmed by 0 bases and 8 bases, with 15 bases remaining between them. The CDR3 is made up of 14 amino acids.

The chain carries TRBV2 and TRBJ2-3, with 8 bases matching TRBD1. The CDR3 consists of 15 residues. Per the germline V gene, CDR1 is SNHLY and CDR2 is FYNNEI. V trimming: 5 bases; J trimming: 8 bases; junction bases outside the gene matches: 12. This CDR3 reads CASSSDRGLTGTQYF. CDR3 DNA: TGTGCCAGCAGTTCCGACAGGGGTCTTACTGGTACGCAGTATTTT.

The V and J genes are TRBV4-2 and TRBJ2-1, with TRBD2 identical over 11 bases. The CDR3 has 16 amino acids. J lost 4 bases, V lost 5 bases, and 7 bases had no gene match. In germline, CDR1 is LGHNA, CDR2 YNFKEQ. DNA of the CDR3: TGTGCCAGCAGCGCCGTGGCTAGCGGGGGGTACAATGAGCAGTTCTTC. Protein sequence: CASSAVASGGYNEQFF.

The chain carries TRBV18 and TRBJ1-1, with D unclear. Germline assignment: CDR1 KGHSH and CDR2 LQKENI. The germline V and J ends were trimmed by 3 bases and 5 bases, with 10 bases remaining between them. CDR3 length: 13 amino acids. The CDR3 is CASSPLEGTEAFF. The CDR3 coding sequence is TGTGCCAGCTCACCTTTGGAGGGAACTGAAGCTTTCTTT.

The rearrangement uses TRBV5-6 and TRBJ2-7; TRBD2 aligns across 9 bases. Germline CDR1 reads SGHDT; CDR2 reads YYEEEE. V dropped 5 bases and J dropped 0; count of bases not matched to a gene: 3. The length of the CDR3 is 14 residues. The chain's CDR3 is CASRGSGSSYEQYF. The CDR3 nucleotides read TGTGCCAGCAGGGGTAGCGGGAGCTCCTACGAGCAGTACTTC.

V gene TRBV5-1 combines with J gene TRBJ2-1, with 8 positions matching TRBD2. Germline CDR1 SGHRS, CDR2 YFSETQ. Trimming at V came to 5 bases and at J to 3 bases, leaving 4 bases not matched to a gene. The CDR3 runs to 14 residues. CDR3 loop: CASRISGSYNEQFF. The CDR3 DNA follows: TGCGCCAGCAGAATCAGCGGGAGCTACAATGAGCAGTTCTTC.

This chain connects TRBV6-5 to TRBJ1-2; D is uncertain. From germline, CDR1 is MNHEY and CDR2 SVGAGI. V lost 0 bases and J 2 bases, leaving 7 bases between the germline ends. This CDR3 comprises 14 residues. The CDR3 loop is CASSYSGRNYGYTF. Here the CDR3 DNA reads TGTGCCAGCAGTTACTCGGGCAGGAACTATGGCTACACCTTC.

This clonotype was detected ten times or more. The DNA of the CDR3 is TGTGCCACCAGCAGCAGTCCTCGTAGGTACGAGCAGTACTTC. It encodes CATSSSPRRYEQYF. The rearrangement uses TRBV15 and TRBJ2-7; no clear D. Germline lookup yields CDR1 LNHNV and CDR2 YYDKDF (reference sequence). The CDR3 has 14 amino acids. The V and J ends lost 3 bases and 4 bases respectively, with 13 bases between them.

The chain has TRBV12-3 or TRBV12-4 and TRBJ2-1; TRBD2 matches at 10 bases. The CDR3 has 15 residues. Germline trimming cut 6 bases from V and 5 bases from J; bases unmatched to any gene: 7. CDR3 residues: CASRLSGGAHNEQFF. CDR3 DNA: TGTGCCAGCAGACTAAGCGGGGGGGCCCACAATGAGCAGTTCTTC.

This clonotype was observed a handful of times. The chain links TRBV3-1 to TRBJ2-7; TRBD2 is a possible D gene (5 bases). Trimming removed 2 bases from V and 4 bases from J, with 12 bases in between. Germline loops: CDR1 LGHDT, CDR2 YNNKEL (reference sequence). The CDR3 sequence is 14 residues long. The CDR3 DNA reads as TGTGCCAGCAGCCAACTGACGGGGAGTTACGAGCAGTACTTC. Translating it yields CASSQLTGSYEQYF.

Many counts were recorded for this clonotype. The chain carries TRBV20-1 and TRBJ2-3, with 8 bases lining up with TRBD2. Losses at the gene ends were 7 bases for V and 3 bases for J; bases not matched to a gene: 6. The CDR3 has 13 residues. Germline V gene lookup returns CDR1 DFQATT and CDR2 SNEGSKA (reference sequence). The CDR3 here is CSGGGGPTDTQYF. Here the CDR3 DNA reads TGCAGTGGGGGCGGGGGGCCGACAGATACGCAGTATTTT.

V and J are TRBV5-1 and TRBJ2-6, with D unresolved. The germline V gene has CDR1 SGHRS and CDR2 YFSETQ. Trimming stripped 1 base from V and 1 base from J, with 6 bases between. The CDR3 totals 15 residues. CDR3 sequence reads: CASSLLTSGANVLTF. The CDR3 DNA reads TGCGCCAGCAGCTTGCTTACTTCTGGGGCCAACGTCCTGACTTTC.

At least ten counts were recorded for this clonotype. This chain joins TRBV7-8 and TRBJ2-3, with D hard to call. Germline V CDR1 and CDR2: SGHVS, FQNEAQ. Trimming shortened V by 6 bases and J by 6 bases, and 7 bases separated the two germline ends. This CDR3 spans 11 amino acids. The chain's CDR3 is CASRDADTQYF. The CDR3 DNA reads as TGTGCCAGCAGGGATGCGGATACGCAGTATTTT.

The chain links TRBV5-1 to TRBJ2-1, with D possibly being TRBD1 or TRBD2 (7 bases each). From germline, CDR1 is SGHRS and CDR2 YFSETQ. V gave up 4 bases and J gave up 4 bases, with 15 bases separating them. The CDR3 is 15 amino acids. The CDR3 region has the DNA TGCGCCAGCAGCGAAGCGGGACAGACATACAATGAGCAGTTCTTC. It is translated as CASSEAGQTYNEQFF.

This clonotype was recorded a few times. The chain joins TRBV18 to TRBJ2-1, with 7 bases fitting TRBD1. The V gene's germline CDR1 is KGHSH and CDR2 LQKENI. V trimming: 3 bases; J trimming: 2 bases; junction bases outside the gene matches: 1. The CDR3 has 14 residues. This chain's CDR3 is CASSPQGAYNEQFF. In nucleotides, the CDR3 is TGTGCCAGCTCACCCCAGGGGGCCTACAATGAGCAGTTCTTC.

With regard to this clonotype: This may be a read error, as it is one base from a much larger clone. The chain has TRBV12-3 or TRBV12-4 and TRBJ2-5; TRBD2 matches at 7 bases. This CDR3 region has 13 residues. The CDR3 spells CASKAGYHETQYF. CDR3 sequence (DNA): TGTGCCAGCAAAGCGGGGTACCACGAGACCCAGTACTTC.

This clonotype was seen ten or more times. The rearrangement joins TRBV10-2 to TRBJ2-1; 7 bases align to TRBD2. The CDR3 is 16 residues long. The V segment lost 3 bases and the J segment 7 bases; nucleotides outside the gene matches: 12. Germline V CDR1 and CDR2: WSHSY, SAAADI. The CDR3 sequence: CASSEPAGDYTNEQFF. CDR3 nucleotide sequence: TGCGCCAGCAGTGAACCCGCGGGAGATTATACAAATGAGCAGTTCTTC.

This chain uses TRBV6-2 or TRBV6-3 with TRBJ2-3; the match to TRBD2 covers 8 bases. In germline, CDR1 is MNHEY, CDR2 SVGEGT. Trimming cost V 8 bases and J 4 bases; bases outside gene matches: 8. This CDR3 has 14 residues. The CDR3 is CASREGGGADTQYF. As DNA, the CDR3 is TGTGCCAGCCGGGAGGGGGGCGGCGCAGATACGCAGTATTTT.

This clonotype has just a few counts. The J gene is TRBJ1-1, the V gene TRBV27; D ambiguous. Trimming removed 5 bases from V and 1 base from J, with 5 bases in between. The CDR3 is 12 residues long. Germline V gene lookup returns CDR1 MNHEY and CDR2 SMNVEV (reference sequence). For the CDR3, the DNA is TGTGCCAGCAGTAGACCGAACACTGAAGCTTTCTTT. This codes for CASSRPNTEAFF.

The rearrangement links TRBV25-1 to TRBJ2-1, with 8 bases matching TRBD2. CDR1 MGHDK and CDR2 SYGVNS come from the germline V gene. The junction had 9 bases not matched to a gene; V was cut back by 4 bases and J by 4 bases. The CDR3 has 16 amino acids. The CDR3 protein is CASSVAGSGLYNEQFF. The CDR3 DNA reads as TGTGCCAGCAGTGTAGCGGGGTCAGGATTATACAATGAGCAGTTCTTC.